This is a list of T cell receptor beta chains from one sample in a study of human T cells and chemical hapten exposure. In TCRdb, the RACE reads were re-called with MiXCR into one record per CDR3 protein. The data hold about 65,000 distinct CDR3 sequences, with approximately 6.1% observed a single time. Specimen: whole blood. The receptors originated from a female donor in good health. Some clones in this sample may be carry-over from other donors' samples. Each CDR3 is given with its conserved first and last residue. The order of the fields is J gene, D gene, clone size, V gene, CDR3 protein, CDR3 DNA. The D gene is left open where the match is weak. Size is omitted from some rows. Given values are once, few, many or a class for expanded clones.

j_gene: TRBJ2-6; d_gene: TRBD2; abundance: few; v_gene: TRBV7-2; CDR3aa: CASSWTSGYSGANVLTF; CDR3nt: TGTGCCAGCAGCTGGACTAGCGGGTACTCTGGGGCCAACGTCCTGACTTTC
j_gene: TRBJ2-3; d_gene: NA; abundance: few; v_gene: TRBV7-3; CDR3aa: CASSPAPEYTQYF; CDR3nt: TGTGCCAGCAGCCCCGCCCCGGAGTATACGCAGTATTTT
j_gene: TRBJ1-2; d_gene: TRBD1; abundance: few; v_gene: TRBV20-1; CDR3aa: CSASSGTGDLPYGYTF; CDR3nt: TGCAGTGCTAGCTCCGGGACAGGGGATCTCCCCTATGGCTACACCTTC
j_gene: TRBJ1-2; d_gene: NA; abundance: many; v_gene: TRBV5-6; CDR3aa: CASSSRGGYTF; CDR3nt: TGTGCCAGCAGCTCAAGGGGTGGCTACACCTTC
j_gene: TRBJ2-7; d_gene: TRBD2; abundance: many; v_gene: TRBV5-1; CDR3aa: CASSENSGNYEQYF; CDR3nt: TGCGCCAGCAGCGAGAATAGCGGGAACTACGAGCAGTACTTC
j_gene: TRBJ2-2; d_gene: NA; abundance: few; v_gene: TRBV3-1; CDR3aa: CASSQATGELFF; CDR3nt: TGTGCCAGCAGCCAAGCAACCGGGGAGCTGTTTTTT
j_gene: TRBJ2-2; d_gene: NA; abundance: few; v_gene: TRBV27; CDR3aa: CASSPRDAATGELFF; CDR3nt: TGTGCCAGCAGTCCCCGGGACGCCGCGACCGGGGAGCTGTTTTTT
j_gene: TRBJ2-5; d_gene: NA; abundance: many; v_gene: TRBV6-2/TRBV6-3; CDR3aa: CASSYEWEETQYF; CDR3nt: TGTGCCAGCAGTTACGAATGGGAAGAGACCCAGTACTTC
j_gene: TRBJ2-5; d_gene: TRBD2; abundance: few; v_gene: TRBV2; CDR3aa: CASTLAGGVQETQYF; CDR3nt: TGTGCCAGCACCTTAGCGGGAGGAGTACAAGAGACCCAGTACTTC
j_gene: TRBJ2-7; d_gene: NA; abundance: many; v_gene: TRBV7-9; CDR3aa: CASEGRRTYEQYF; CDR3nt: TGTGCCAGCGAAGGCAGGCGAACCTACGAGCAGTACTTC
j_gene: TRBJ2-4; d_gene: TRBD2; abundance: few; v_gene: TRBV12-3/TRBV12-4; CDR3aa: CASSQGLAGLVIQYF; CDR3nt: TGTGCCAGCAGCCAGGGACTAGCGGGACTCGTCATTCAGTACTTC
j_gene: TRBJ2-2; d_gene: NA; abundance: many; v_gene: TRBV6-2/TRBV6-3; CDR3aa: CASSWASSSTGELFF; CDR3nt: TGTGCCAGCAGTTGGGCCAGTTCGAGCACCGGGGAGCTGTTTTTT
j_gene: TRBJ1-1; d_gene: TRBD1; abundance: many; v_gene: TRBV5-4; CDR3aa: CASSMKGAPSTEAFF; CDR3nt: TGTGCCAGCAGCATGAAGGGGGCGCCGAGCACTGAAGCTTTCTTT
j_gene: TRBJ2-2; d_gene: NA; abundance: many; v_gene: TRBV2; CDR3aa: CASKGSTGELFF; CDR3nt: TGTGCCAGCAAGGGCAGCACCGGGGAGCTGTTTTTT
j_gene: TRBJ2-7; d_gene: TRBD2; abundance: many; v_gene: TRBV30; CDR3aa: CAWSPGTSGYEQYF; CDR3nt: TGTGCCTGGAGTCCCGGGACTAGCGGGTACGAGCAGTACTTC
j_gene: TRBJ2-6; d_gene: TRBD1; abundance: many; v_gene: TRBV7-2; CDR3aa: CASSSDRATGANVLTF; CDR3nt: TGTGCCAGCAGCTCGGACAGGGCAACTGGGGCCAACGTCCTGACTTTC
j_gene: TRBJ2-5; d_gene: TRBD1; abundance: many; v_gene: TRBV7-9; CDR3aa: CASSFSGGQETQYF; CDR3nt: TGTGCCAGCAGCTTCTCAGGGGGCCAGGAGACCCAGTACTTC
j_gene: TRBJ2-7; d_gene: TRBD1; abundance: many; v_gene: TRBV28; CDR3aa: CASSRTGGSYEQYF; CDR3nt: TGTGCCAGCAGTAGGACAGGGGGCTCCTACGAGCAGTACTTC
j_gene: TRBJ1-4; d_gene: TRBD1; abundance: few; v_gene: TRBV14; CDR3aa: CASSQEFGTGDEKLFF; CDR3nt: TGTGCCAGCAGCCAAGAATTCGGGACAGGGGATGAAAAACTGTTTTTT
j_gene: TRBJ2-7; d_gene: NA; abundance: many; v_gene: TRBV5-1; CDR3aa: CASSPRAESAYEQYF; CDR3nt: TGCGCCAGCAGCCCGCGGGCAGAGTCGGCCTACGAGCAGTACTTC
j_gene: TRBJ1-1; d_gene: TRBD1; abundance: NA; v_gene: TRBV9; CDR3aa: CASSVGDRGVGTEAFF; CDR3nt: TGTGCCAGCAGCGTAGGGGACAGGGGAGTTGGCACTGAAGCTTTCTTT
j_gene: TRBJ1-1; d_gene: NA; abundance: few; v_gene: TRBV20-1; CDR3aa: CSAREDSPDTEAFF; CDR3nt: TGCAGTGCTAGGGAGGACAGCCCGGATACTGAAGCTTTCTTT
j_gene: TRBJ1-4; d_gene: NA; abundance: NA; v_gene: TRBV4-3; CDR3aa: CASSQIYNEKLFF; CDR3nt: TGCGCCAGCAGCCAAATTTATAATGAAAAACTGTTTTTT
j_gene: TRBJ2-7; d_gene: TRBD1; abundance: many; v_gene: TRBV5-5; CDR3aa: CASSPSPGTGLNEQYF; CDR3nt: TGTGCCAGCAGCCCCTCCCCCGGGACAGGGCTAAACGAGCAGTACTTC
j_gene: TRBJ1-1; d_gene: NA; abundance: many; v_gene: TRBV12-3/TRBV12-4; CDR3aa: CASSSGSWTPENTEAFF; CDR3nt: TGTGCCAGCAGTTCTGGCAGTTGGACACCCGAGAACACTGAAGCTTTCTTT
j_gene: TRBJ2-5; d_gene: TRBD2; abundance: NA; v_gene: TRBV4-1; CDR3aa: CASSQDVVAGVDQETQYF; CDR3nt: TGCGCCAGCAGCCAAGATGTAGTAGCGGGAGTGGATCAAGAGACCCAGTACTTC
j_gene: TRBJ2-7; d_gene: TRBD2; abundance: many; v_gene: TRBV29-1; CDR3aa: CSVAAGGHEQYF; CDR3nt: TGCAGCGTTGCAGCGGGAGGCCACGAGCAGTACTTC
j_gene: TRBJ1-5; d_gene: NA; abundance: many; v_gene: TRBV20-1; CDR3aa: CSARAGASNQPQHF; CDR3nt: TGCAGTGCTAGGGCGGGGGCGAGCAATCAGCCCCAGCATTTT
j_gene: TRBJ1-1; d_gene: TRBD1; abundance: many; v_gene: TRBV7-2; CDR3aa: CASRLDRETFF; CDR3nt: TGTGCCAGCAGACTAGACAGGGAGACTTTCTTT
j_gene: TRBJ2-7; d_gene: TRBD1; abundance: NA; v_gene: TRBV6-5; CDR3aa: CASSSLPTGSPYEQYF; CDR3nt: TGTGCCAGCAGTTCCCTTCCGACAGGGTCCCCCTACGAGCAGTACTTC
j_gene: TRBJ2-3; d_gene: NA; abundance: many; v_gene: TRBV2; CDR3aa: CASSEDGIADTQYF; CDR3nt: TGTGCCAGCAGTGAGGATGGGATTGCAGATACGCAGTATTTT
j_gene: TRBJ2-7; d_gene: NA; abundance: NA; v_gene: TRBV7-2; CDR3aa: CASSASTASYEQYF; CDR3nt: TGTGCCAGCAGCGCCTCGACTGCCTCCTACGAGCAGTACTTC
j_gene: TRBJ2-5; d_gene: TRBD2; abundance: many; v_gene: TRBV29-1; CDR3aa: CSVARLAGEGETQYF; CDR3nt: TGCAGCGTTGCCCGACTAGCGGGAGAGGGAGAGACCCAGTACTTC
j_gene: TRBJ1-5; d_gene: NA; abundance: NA; v_gene: TRBV6-1; CDR3aa: CASSETAGTNNQPQHF; CDR3nt: TGTGCCAGCAGTGAAACGGCAGGCACAAACAATCAGCCCCAGCATTTT
j_gene: TRBJ1-2; d_gene: NA; abundance: many; v_gene: TRBV5-1; CDR3aa: CASSLEAGANYGYTF; CDR3nt: TGCGCCAGCAGCTTGGAGGCAGGGGCTAACTATGGCTACACCTTC
j_gene: TRBJ2-3; d_gene: NA; abundance: many; v_gene: TRBV20-1; CDR3aa: CSARTDTQYF; CDR3nt: TGCAGTGCTAGGACGGATACGCAGTATTTT
j_gene: TRBJ2-1; d_gene: TRBD1; abundance: many; v_gene: TRBV20-1; CDR3aa: CSARVRDRAYNEQFF; CDR3nt: TGCAGTGCTAGAGTCCGGGACAGGGCCTACAATGAGCAGTTCTTC
j_gene: TRBJ2-2; d_gene: NA; abundance: NA; v_gene: TRBV21-1; CDR3aa: CAIPPGQGNTGELFF; CDR3nt: TGTGCCATCCCTCCGGGACAGGGTAACACCGGGGAGCTGTTTTTT
j_gene: TRBJ2-2; d_gene: NA; abundance: many; v_gene: TRBV6-2/TRBV6-3; CDR3aa: CASRKNTGELFF; CDR3nt: TGTGCCAGCAGAAAAAACACCGGGGAGCTGTTTTTT
j_gene: TRBJ2-7; d_gene: TRBD2; abundance: many; v_gene: TRBV12-5; CDR3aa: CASGKNQLAGVYEQYF; CDR3nt: TGTGCTAGTGGAAAAAACCAACTAGCGGGAGTGTACGAGCAGTACTTC
j_gene: TRBJ1-1; d_gene: NA; abundance: NA; v_gene: TRBV12-5; CDR3aa: CASGSSPNTEAFF; CDR3nt: TGTGCTAGTGGTTCCAGTCCGAACACTGAAGCTTTCTTT
j_gene: TRBJ2-1; d_gene: NA; abundance: many; v_gene: TRBV6-2/TRBV6-3; CDR3aa: CASSWTLNEQFF; CDR3nt: TGTGCCAGCAGTTGGACTCTGAATGAGCAGTTCTTC
j_gene: TRBJ1-1; d_gene: NA; abundance: few; v_gene: TRBV5-6; CDR3aa: CASSLSDQRTEAFF; CDR3nt: TGTGCCAGCAGCTTGAGTGACCAGAGGACTGAAGCTTTCTTT
j_gene: TRBJ2-3; d_gene: NA; abundance: many; v_gene: TRBV29-1; CDR3aa: CSVELVASLTDTQYF; CDR3nt: TGCAGCGTTGAACTGGTAGCGTCGCTCACAGATACGCAGTATTTT
j_gene: TRBJ2-7; d_gene: NA; abundance: few; v_gene: TRBV20-1; CDR3aa: CSAREPGIYEQYF; CDR3nt: TGCAGTGCTAGAGAACCCGGGATCTACGAGCAGTACTTC
j_gene: TRBJ2-1; d_gene: NA; abundance: few; v_gene: TRBV30; CDR3aa: CAWSQGSGEQFF; CDR3nt: TGTGCCTGGAGCCAGGGTAGTGGGGAGCAGTTCTTC
j_gene: TRBJ2-1; d_gene: NA; abundance: few; v_gene: TRBV5-5; CDR3aa: CASSGREPEQFF; CDR3nt: TGTGCCAGCAGCGGCCGGGAACCCGAGCAGTTCTTC
j_gene: TRBJ2-3; d_gene: NA; abundance: NA; v_gene: TRBV27; CDR3aa: CASRGDTQYF; CDR3nt: TGTGCCAGCCGAGGAGATACGCAGTATTTT
j_gene: TRBJ1-5; d_gene: NA; abundance: medium-sized; v_gene: TRBV6-4; CDR3aa: CASSDSGNQPQHF; CDR3nt: TGTGCCAGCAGTGACTCGGGCAATCAGCCCCAGCATTTT
j_gene: TRBJ2-3; d_gene: TRBD2; abundance: NA; v_gene: TRBV7-9; CDR3aa: CASSLPSGRRADTQYF; CDR3nt: TGTGCCAGCAGCTTACCTAGCGGGAGGCGGGCAGATACGCAGTATTTT
j_gene: TRBJ1-5; d_gene: TRBD1; abundance: many; v_gene: TRBV7-8; CDR3aa: CASSLGGQGARQPQHF; CDR3nt: TGTGCCAGCAGCTTAGGCGGACAGGGGGCGCGGCAGCCCCAGCATTTT
j_gene: TRBJ1-4; d_gene: TRBD1; abundance: few; v_gene: TRBV2; CDR3aa: CASSQQGKFEKLFF; CDR3nt: TGTGCCAGCAGTCAACAGGGGAAGTTTGAAAAACTGTTTTTT
j_gene: TRBJ2-3; d_gene: TRBD2; abundance: many; v_gene: TRBV5-6; CDR3aa: CASSLRLAGITDTQYF; CDR3nt: TGTGCCAGCAGCTTGCGTCTAGCGGGGATCACAGATACGCAGTATTTT
j_gene: TRBJ1-1; d_gene: NA; abundance: NA; v_gene: TRBV7-3; CDR3aa: CASRLTGTTEAFF; CDR3nt: TGTGCCAGCAGACTGACAGGAACCACTGAAGCTTTCTTT
j_gene: TRBJ1-5; d_gene: TRBD1; abundance: many; v_gene: TRBV6-1; CDR3aa: CASSPGDRANQPQHF; CDR3nt: TGTGCCAGCAGCCCGGGGGACAGGGCAAATCAGCCCCAGCATTTT
j_gene: TRBJ1-1; d_gene: NA; abundance: few; v_gene: TRBV6-6; CDR3aa: CASSYGRDTEAFF; CDR3nt: TGTGCCAGCAGTTACGGCCGGGACACTGAAGCTTTCTTT
j_gene: TRBJ1-6; d_gene: NA; abundance: few; v_gene: TRBV2; CDR3aa: CASQGIGNSPLHF; CDR3nt: TGTGCCAGCCAGGGGATCGGTAATTCACCCCTCCACTTT
j_gene: TRBJ1-5; d_gene: TRBD1; abundance: few; v_gene: TRBV20-1; CDR3aa: CSATTGGNQPQHF; CDR3nt: TGCAGTGCTACGACAGGGGGGAATCAGCCCCAGCATTTT
j_gene: TRBJ2-6; d_gene: NA; abundance: NA; v_gene: TRBV7-2; CDR3aa: CASLTVSGSAGANVLTF; CDR3nt: TGTGCCAGCCTTACAGTGAGCGGGTCTGCTGGGGCCAACGTCCTGACTTTC